Shown below are 29 T cell receptor beta chains from a single sample sequenced in a study of regulatory T cells in long-lasting Graves disease. Building of the TCR beta libraries involved iRepertoire HTBI primers and Arm-PCR of CDR3 regions. One entry per CDR3 protein, called by TCRdb with MiXCR from the multiplex PCR reads. The sample gives almost 350,000 distinct CDR3 sequences, around 20% of which show up once; around 30% is in the top ten. The time point here: persistent/refractory GD, antithyroid drugs over 5 years with positive TRAb. Isolated PBMC RNA provided the starting material for the TCR library. Here the sequenced sample was peripheral blood mononuclear cells (PBMCs), taken when the disease was refractory, from a patient treated with antithyroid drugs. These TCRs come from a female donor with Graves disease.

At least ten counts were recorded for this clonotype. The chain recombines TRBV12-3 or TRBV12-4 with TRBJ2-7; D assignment may be TRBD1 or TRBD2 (5 bases each). Deletions cut 1 base from V and 0 bases from J, with 22 bases between. There are 19 residues in the CDR3. CDR3 sequence: CASSLGVWDGSRSSYEQYF. The CDR3 nucleotides are TGTGCCAGCAGTTTAGGGGTCTGGGACGGGTCCCGAAGCTCCTACGAGCAGTACTTC.

This clonotype appeared once. The rearrangement joins TRBV11-3 to TRBJ1-2; no definite D call. The ends were cut back, 1 base at V and 8 bases at J, with 11 bases in the middle. The CDR3 contains 13 residues. CDR1 and CDR2 from the germline V gene are SGHNT and YENEEA. The CDR3 DNA reads TGTGCCAGCAGCTTAGGGCAGGTTAGAGGCTACACCTTC. This encodes CASSLGQVRGYTF.

This clonotype was found many times. This chain links TRBV2 with TRBJ2-7, with D possibly called TRBD1 or TRBD2 (5 bases each). Germline-derived CDR1 and CDR2 are SNHLY and FYNNEI. There are 14 residues in the CDR3. V was trimmed by 7 bases and J by 2 bases, leaving 15 bases between them. The chain's CDR3 is CASTPNWGTYEQYF. In DNA form, the CDR3 reads TGTGCCAGCACCCCCAACTGGGGGACCTACGAGCAGTACTTC.

CDR3 amino acids: CSVMGLFTGELFF. Here the CDR3 DNA reads TGCAGCGTCATGGGACTGTTCACCGGGGAGCTGTTTTTT. The rearrangement links TRBV29-1 to TRBJ2-2, with a tentative D call TRBD2 (6 bases). This CDR3 region has 13 residues. Looked up from germline, CDR1 is SQVTM and CDR2 is ANQGSEA. The V end was cut by 6 bases, the J end by 4 bases, with 12 bases between.

This clonotype was seen at least ten times. This chain links TRBV2 with TRBJ1-1; D gene unclear. Germline CDR1 SNHLY, CDR2 FYNNEI. The CDR3 totals 14 residues. V lost 3 bases to trimming and J lost 0 bases, with 8 bases between them. CDR3 loop: CASSDEGLNTEAFF. The CDR3 coding sequence is TGTGCCAGCAGTGATGAGGGCCTGAACACTGAAGCTTTCTTT.

This clonotype was counted between two and nine times. The chain is built from TRBV4-2 and TRBJ1-5; D unclear. Trimming took 0 bases from V and 6 from J, leaving 9 bases between them. The CDR3 totals 14 residues. Germline CDR1 LGHNA, CDR2 YNFKEQ. The CDR3 DNA reads as TGTGCCAGCAGCCAAGATCGTGATAGTCAGCCCCAGCATTTT. This translates into CASSQDRDSQPQHF.

This clonotype was seen many times. The chain links TRBV12-3 or TRBV12-4 to TRBJ2-5; D uncertain. The V and J ends lost 2 bases and 3 bases respectively, with 7 bases between them. The CDR3 covers 13 residues. DNA of the CDR3: TGTGCCAGCAGTTTATTAGTAAAAGAGACCCAGTACTTC. Its translation is CASSLLVKETQYF.

The V gene is TRBV19, the J gene TRBJ2-7, with 9 bases matching TRBD2. The CDR3 spans 13 residues. In germline, CDR1 is LNHDA, CDR2 SQIVND (reference sequence). V dropped 7 bases and J dropped 5; count of bases not matched to a gene: 6. The CDR3 sequence: CASKGLAENEQYF. Here the CDR3 DNA reads TGTGCCAGTAAGGGACTAGCCGAAAACGAGCAGTACTTC.

This clonotype was observed a few times. The chain has TRBV3-1 and TRBJ2-5; 12 nucleotides align to TRBD1. This CDR3 spans 15 amino acids. Trimming at V came to 6 bases and at J to 7 bases, leaving 9 bases not matched to a gene. Germline CDR1 is LGHDT and CDR2 is YNNKEL (reference sequence). The CDR3 bases are TGTGCCAGCAGTCCGGGACAGGGGGCGGCGGGGACCCAGTACTTC. Translated: CASSPGQGAAGTQYF.

The chain uses TRBV7-3 and TRBJ1-1, with D hard to call. Germline V lookup: CDR1 SGHTA, CDR2 FQGTGA. Trimming took off 5 bases at V and 2 bases at J, with 12 bases between the two ends. The CDR3 has 14 amino acids. In DNA, the CDR3 is TGTGCCAGCAGCCTCATTCTGGTAAACACTGAAGCTTTCTTT. It specifies CASSLILVNTEAFF.

Many counts were recorded for this clonotype. CDR3 sequence: CASTAGTSGIQLAYEQYF. The CDR3 nucleotides are TGTGCCAGCACAGCTGGGACTAGCGGAATTCAATTGGCCTACGAGCAGTACTTC. The rearrangement joins TRBV6-1 to TRBJ2-7; TRBD2 aligns across 11 bases. CDR3 length equals 18 residues. J lost 2 bases, V lost 7 bases, and 16 bases had no gene match. The germline CDR1 and CDR2 sequences are MNHNS and SASEGT.

This clonotype was counted at least ten times. V and J are TRBV7-3 and TRBJ1-1, with 7 bases identical to TRBD1. The V gene's germline CDR1 is SGHTA and CDR2 FQGTGA. This CDR3 has 15 amino acids. The ends lost 0 bases at V and 6 bases at J; junction bases unmatched: 7. Here the CDR3 DNA reads TGTGCCAGCAGCTTAACCGGGACAGAAACGGCTGAAGCTTTCTTT. It is translated as CASSLTGTETAEAFF. Using reference TRBV7-3 and TRBJ1-1 for the parts outside the CDR3, the full variable domain is GAGVSQTPSNKVTEKGKYVELRCDPISGHTALYWYRQSLGQGPEFLIYFQGTGAADDSGLPNDRFFAVRPEGSVSTLKIQRTERGDSAVYLCASSLTGTETAEAFFGQGTRLTVV.

This sequence joins TRBV6-1 and TRBJ2-7, with D maybe TRBD1 (5 bases). V was clipped by 5 bases and J by 3 bases, with 11 bases between them. The CDR3 is 13 amino acids. CDR1 is MNHNS, CDR2 SASEGT, per germline. As DNA, the CDR3 is TGTGCCAGCAGTCAGGGCCTCCTCTACGAGCAGTACTTC. Amino acids: CASSQGLLYEQYF.

The chain has TRBV19 and TRBJ2-1, with 8 bases identical to TRBD2. The CDR3 sequence is 17 residues long. V dropped 5 bases and J dropped 0; count of bases not matched to a gene: 9. Germline CDR1 LNHDA, CDR2 SQIVND (reference sequence). The CDR3 sequence is CASSETGGLISYNEQFF. CDR3 bases: TGTGCCAGTAGTGAAACGGGAGGGCTCATCTCCTACAATGAGCAGTTCTTC.

This clonotype was detected a few times. The V gene is TRBV30, the J gene TRBJ1-1; D is uncertain. CDR1 GTSNPN and CDR2 SVGIG come from the germline V gene (reference sequence). This CDR3 comprises 12 residues. With 2 bases removed from V and 8 bases from J, the gap between germline ends came to 12 bases. In nucleotides, the CDR3 is TGTGCCTGGAGTCCGGGAGACCTGGAAGCTTTCTTT. It specifies CAWSPGDLEAFF.

The genes are TRBV7-9 and TRBJ2-4; D is possibly TRBD2 (6 bases). The CDR3 contains 16 residues. The germline V gene has CDR1 SEHNR and CDR2 FQNEAQ (reference sequence). Trimming took 4 bases from V and 0 from J, leaving 13 bases between them. CDR3 bases: TGTGCCAGCAGCTCGGACTATCCGCTAGCCAAAAACATTCAGTACTTC. This codes for CASSSDYPLAKNIQYF.

This sequence joins TRBV28 and TRBJ2-1, with D possibly TRBD1 on 5 matching bases. Germline V gives CDR1 MDHEN, CDR2 SYDVKM. This CDR3 spans 15 amino acids. V was cut by 8 bases and J by 9 bases, with 23 bases left in between. Here the CDR3 reads CASPPQGVTVAEQFF. The CDR3 nucleotides read TGTGCCAGCCCGCCCCAGGGTGTAACGGTCGCTGAGCAGTTCTTC.

The chain has TRBV6-1 and TRBJ1-4, with 8 bases identical to TRBD1. The CDR3 has 18 residues. Germline trimming cut 0 bases from V and 7 bases from J; bases unmatched to any gene: 13. CDR1 and CDR2 from the germline V gene are MNHNS and SASEGT. As DNA, the CDR3 is TGTGCCAGCAGTGAAGCGGGCCAGACAGGGGCTTTTTCTGAAAAACTGTTTTTT. Its protein is CASSEAGQTGAFSEKLFF.

The genes are TRBV12-3 or TRBV12-4 and TRBJ2-5; D is unclear. Trimming took off 7 bases at V and 9 bases at J, with 9 bases between the two ends. The CDR3 totals 10 residues. The CDR3 DNA reads as TGTGCCAGCAACCCATTGTCCCAGTACTTC. Translation: CASNPLSQYF.

This clonotype occurred many times. The chain employs TRBV2 and TRBJ1-5; D perhaps matches TRBD1 (5 bases). V lost 4 bases to trimming and J lost 6 bases, with 13 bases between them. Per germline, CDR1 SNHLY and CDR2 FYNNEI. This CDR3 has 14 amino acids. CDR3 in DNA: TGTGCCAGCAGTGGGGACTTGAGGACTCAGCCCCAGCATTTT. The encoded protein is CASSGDLRTQPQHF. Full variable domain (rest looked up from reference TRBV2 and TRBJ1-5): EPEVTQTPSHQVTQMGQEVILRCVPISNHLYFYWYRQILGQKVEFLVSFYNNEISEKSEIFDDQFSVERPDGSNFTLKIRSTKLEDSAMYFCASSGDLRTQPQHFGDGTRLSIL.

This clonotype was seen ten or more times. The chain combines TRBV11-2 with TRBJ2-7; D not certain. In germline, CDR1 is SGHAT, CDR2 FQNNGV. The CDR3 is 13 amino acids. V lost 0 bases and J lost 5, with 8 bases in between. The CDR3 DNA sequence: TGTGCCAGCAGCTTAGATCTTGGAGACGAGCAGTACTTC. Translating gives CASSLDLGDEQYF.

V gene TRBV7-2 combines with J gene TRBJ1-1; weak D call: TRBD1 (6 bases). Germline lookup yields CDR1 SGHTA and CDR2 FQGNSA. The germline V and J ends were trimmed by 1 base and 5 bases, with 17 bases remaining between them. The CDR3 runs to 16 residues. The CDR3 DNA follows: TGTGCCAGCAGCTTAGGGCCTGGGGGGGCCGGGACTGAAGCTTTCTTT. Amino acid sequence: CASSLGPGGAGTEAFF.

This clonotype was detected a few times. The chain combines TRBV9 with TRBJ1-5; D possibly corresponds to TRBD1 (6 bases). This CDR3 comprises 16 residues. V shed 0 bases and J shed 2 bases, with 12 bases lying between them. Germline CDR1 reads SGDLS; CDR2 reads YYNGEE. DNA of the CDR3: TGTGCCAGCAGCGTAGATGGGGGGGGCGGCAATCAGCCCCAGCATTTT. Translating it yields CASSVDGGGGNQPQHF.

This clonotype was found a few times. The chain has TRBV20-1 and TRBJ1-4; tentative D call: TRBD1 (5 bases). From germline, CDR1 is DFQATT and CDR2 SNEGSKA (reference sequence). The CDR3 extends over 13 amino acids. V lost 5 bases and J lost 3, with 10 bases in between. The CDR3 sequence is CSAWDGSNEKLFF. CDR3 in DNA: TGCAGTGCTTGGGACGGTTCTAATGAAAAACTGTTTTTT.

The genes are TRBV7-9 and TRBJ1-5, with 11 bases fitting TRBD1. V lost 3 bases to trimming and J lost 7 bases; unmatched junction nucleotides: 5. CDR3 length: 15 amino acids. Germline V gives CDR1 SEHNR, CDR2 FQNEAQ (reference sequence). The CDR3 DNA reads TGTGCCAGCAGCTTGGGACAGGGGGTCTTGCAGCCCCAGCATTTT. Its protein product is CASSLGQGVLQPQHF. The complete variable domain, with remaining parts taken from reference TRBV7-9 and TRBJ1-5, reads DTGVSQNPRHKITKRGQNVTFRCDPISEHNRLYWYRQTLGQGPEFLTYFQNEAQLEKSRLLSDRFSAERPKGSFSTLEIQRTEQGDSAMYLCASSLGQGVLQPQHFGDGTRLSIL.

Only one count was recorded for this clonotype. V and J are TRBV24-1 and TRBJ2-6, with no clear D. Per the germline V gene, CDR1 is KGHDR and CDR2 is SFDVKD. The length of the CDR3 is 15 residues. V gave up 2 bases and J gave up 2 bases, with 6 bases separating them. The CDR3 DNA reads TGTGCCACCAGTGATTCACGTGCTGGGGCCAACGTCCTGACTTTC. It codes for CATSDSRAGANVLTF.

In its sample, this clonotype was seen many times. V gene TRBV7-9 combines with J gene TRBJ2-7, with TRBD1 matching 7 bases. Per germline, CDR1 SEHNR and CDR2 FQNEAQ (reference sequence). The CDR3 sequence is 12 residues long. The junction had 4 bases not matched to a gene; V was cut back by 5 bases and J by 6 bases. The CDR3 protein is CASSHDRAEQYF. In DNA form, the CDR3 reads TGTGCCAGCAGCCATGACAGGGCCGAGCAGTACTTC. The variable domain in full, with the rest retrieved from reference TRBV7-9 and TRBJ2-7, is DTGVSQNPRHKITKRGQNVTFRCDPISEHNRLYWYRQTLGQGPEFLTYFQNEAQLEKSRLLSDRFSAERPKGSFSTLEIQRTEQGDSAMYLCASSHDRAEQYFGPGTRLTVT.

The rearrangement links TRBV3-1 to TRBJ1-2; D may be TRBD1 (6 bases). Germline loops: CDR1 LGHDT, CDR2 YNNKEL (reference sequence). With 0 bases removed from V and 7 bases from J, the gap between germline ends came to 12 bases. CDR3 length: 14 amino acids. The CDR3 nucleotides are TGTGCCAGCAGCCAAGATGGCAGGGGCTCTGGCTACACCTTC. Its protein product is CASSQDGRGSGYTF.

The V and J genes are TRBV10-3 and TRBJ1-4, with D possibly TRBD1 on 5 matching bases. The germline V gene has CDR1 ENHRY and CDR2 SYGVKD. This CDR3 comprises 13 residues. The V gene lost 8 bases and the J gene lost 0 bases, with 7 bases spanning the gap. This CDR3 reads CAISGATNEKLFF. CDR3 nucleotides: TGTGCCATCTCGGGGGCAACTAATGAAAAACTGTTTTTT.